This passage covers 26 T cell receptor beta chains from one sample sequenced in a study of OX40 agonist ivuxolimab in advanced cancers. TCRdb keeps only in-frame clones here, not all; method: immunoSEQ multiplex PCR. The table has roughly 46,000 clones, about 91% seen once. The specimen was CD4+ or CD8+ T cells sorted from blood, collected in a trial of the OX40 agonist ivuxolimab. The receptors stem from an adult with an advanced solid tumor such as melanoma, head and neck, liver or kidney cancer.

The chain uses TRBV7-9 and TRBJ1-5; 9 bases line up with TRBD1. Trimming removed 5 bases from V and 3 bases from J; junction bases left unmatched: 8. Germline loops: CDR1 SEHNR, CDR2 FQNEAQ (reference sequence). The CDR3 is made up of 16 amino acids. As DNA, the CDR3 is TGTGCCAGCAGCGCACAGGGGGCTGATAACAATCAGCCCCAGCATTTT. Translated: CASSAQGADNNQPQHF.

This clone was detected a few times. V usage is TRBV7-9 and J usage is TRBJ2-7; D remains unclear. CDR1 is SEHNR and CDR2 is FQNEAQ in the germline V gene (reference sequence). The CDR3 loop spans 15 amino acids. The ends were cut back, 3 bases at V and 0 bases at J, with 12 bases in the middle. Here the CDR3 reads CASSFGLEGSYEQYF. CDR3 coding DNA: TGTGCCAGCAGCTTCGGTCTAGAAGGCTCCTACGAGCAGTACTTC.

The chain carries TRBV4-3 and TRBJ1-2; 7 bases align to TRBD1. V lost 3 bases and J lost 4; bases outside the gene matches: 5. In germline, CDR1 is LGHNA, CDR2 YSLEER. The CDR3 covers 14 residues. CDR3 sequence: CASSQVTGTYGYTF. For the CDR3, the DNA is TGCGCCAGCAGCCAGGTGACAGGGACCTATGGCTACACCTTC.

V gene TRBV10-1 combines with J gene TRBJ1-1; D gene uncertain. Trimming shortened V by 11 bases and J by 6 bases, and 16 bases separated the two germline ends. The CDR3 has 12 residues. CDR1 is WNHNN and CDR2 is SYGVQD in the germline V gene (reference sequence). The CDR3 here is CAGRPVGAEAFF. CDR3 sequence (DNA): TGCGCCGGCCGCCCAGTAGGCGCTGAAGCTTTCTTT.

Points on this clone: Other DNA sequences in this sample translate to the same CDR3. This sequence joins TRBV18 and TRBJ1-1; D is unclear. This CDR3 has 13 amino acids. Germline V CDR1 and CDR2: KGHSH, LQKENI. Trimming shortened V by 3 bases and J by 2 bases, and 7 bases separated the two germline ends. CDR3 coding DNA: TGTGCCAGCTCACCTCCAGGTAACACTGAAGCTTTCTTT. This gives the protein CASSPPGNTEAFF.

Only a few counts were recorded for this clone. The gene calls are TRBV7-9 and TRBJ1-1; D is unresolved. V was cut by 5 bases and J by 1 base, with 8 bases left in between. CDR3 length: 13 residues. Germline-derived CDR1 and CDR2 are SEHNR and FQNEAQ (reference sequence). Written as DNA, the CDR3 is TGTGCCAGCAGCCCTTGGGGGAACACTGAAGCTTTCTTT. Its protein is CASSPWGNTEAFF.

CDR3 region: CASSLERAGPYNEQFF. The CDR3 DNA reads as TGTGCCAGCAGCTTAGAGAGGGCAGGGCCTTACAATGAGCAGTTCTTC. The chain joins TRBV7-9 to TRBJ2-1; D possibly uses TRBD1 or TRBD2 (5 bases each). The CDR3 consists of 16 residues. Deletions cut 1 base from V and 4 bases from J, with 14 bases between. The germline gives CDR1 SEHNR, CDR2 FQNEAQ (reference sequence).

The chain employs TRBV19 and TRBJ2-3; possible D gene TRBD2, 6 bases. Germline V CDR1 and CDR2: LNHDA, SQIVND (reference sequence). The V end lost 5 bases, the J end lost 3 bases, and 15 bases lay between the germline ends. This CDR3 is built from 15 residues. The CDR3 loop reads CASSQVAVVTDTQYF. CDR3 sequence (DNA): TGTGCCAGTAGTCAAGTAGCGGTCGTAACAGATACGCAGTATTTT. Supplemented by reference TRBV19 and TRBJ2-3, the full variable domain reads DGGITQSPKYLFRKEGQNVTLSCEQNLNHDAMYWYRQDPGQGLRLIYYSQIVNDFQKGDIAEGYSVSREKKESFPLTVTSAQKNPTAFYLCASSQVAVVTDTQYFGPGTRLTVL.

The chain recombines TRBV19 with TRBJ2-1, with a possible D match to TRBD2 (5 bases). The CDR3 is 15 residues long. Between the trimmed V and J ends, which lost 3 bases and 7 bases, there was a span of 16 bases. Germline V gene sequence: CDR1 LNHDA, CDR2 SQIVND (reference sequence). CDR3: CASSIVDLAGNEQFF. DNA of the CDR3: TGTGCCAGTAGTATTGTGGACTTAGCTGGGAATGAGCAGTTCTTC.

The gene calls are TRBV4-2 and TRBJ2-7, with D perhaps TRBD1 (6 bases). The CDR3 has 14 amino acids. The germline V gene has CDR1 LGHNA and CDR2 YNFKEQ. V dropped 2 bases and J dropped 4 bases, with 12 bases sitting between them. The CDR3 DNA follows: TGTGCCAGCAGCCAACAAGGGGGACGGTACGAGCAGTACTTC. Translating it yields CASSQQGGRYEQYF.

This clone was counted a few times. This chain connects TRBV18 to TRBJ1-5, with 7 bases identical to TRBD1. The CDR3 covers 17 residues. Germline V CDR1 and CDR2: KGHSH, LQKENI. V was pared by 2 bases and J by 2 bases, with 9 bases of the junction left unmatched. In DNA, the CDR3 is TGTGCCAGCTCACCATTTTACAGGGGATACCGCAATCAGCCCCAGCATTTT. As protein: CASSPFYRGYRNQPQHF.

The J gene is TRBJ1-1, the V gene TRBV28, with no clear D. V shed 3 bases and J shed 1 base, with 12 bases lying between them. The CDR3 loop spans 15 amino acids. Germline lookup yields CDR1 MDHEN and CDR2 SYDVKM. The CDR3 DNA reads TGTGCCAGCAGTTTTTCAGGTTTGGGGAACACTGAAGCTTTCTTT. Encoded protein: CASSFSGLGNTEAFF. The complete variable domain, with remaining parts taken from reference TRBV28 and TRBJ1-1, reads DVKVTQSSRYLVKRTGEKVFLECVQDMDHENMFWYRQDPGLGLRLIYFSYDVKMKEKGDIPEGYSVSREKKERFSLILESASTNQTSMYLCASSFSGLGNTEAFFGQGTRLTVV.

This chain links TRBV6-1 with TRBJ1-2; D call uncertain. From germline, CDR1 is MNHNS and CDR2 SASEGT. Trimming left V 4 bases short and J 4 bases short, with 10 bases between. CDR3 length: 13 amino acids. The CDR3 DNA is TGTGCCAGCAGTGGCAGGACCCTCTATGGCTACACCTTC. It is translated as CASSGRTLYGYTF.

The CDR3 reads CASSLSNIYEQYF. The DNA of the CDR3 is TGCGCCAGCAGCTTATCCAATATTTACGAGCAGTACTTC. The V call is TRBV5-1, the J call TRBJ2-7; D unresolved. CDR3 length: 13 residues. CDR1 SGHRS and CDR2 YFSETQ come from the germline V gene. The V end was cut by 2 bases, the J end by 4 bases, with 10 bases between.

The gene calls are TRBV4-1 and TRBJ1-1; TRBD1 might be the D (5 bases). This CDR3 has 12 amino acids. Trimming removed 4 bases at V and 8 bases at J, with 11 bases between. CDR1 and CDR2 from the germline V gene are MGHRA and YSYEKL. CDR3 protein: CASSPSGTEAFF. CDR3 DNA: TGCGCCAGCAGCCCCAGTGGGACCGAAGCTTTCTTT.

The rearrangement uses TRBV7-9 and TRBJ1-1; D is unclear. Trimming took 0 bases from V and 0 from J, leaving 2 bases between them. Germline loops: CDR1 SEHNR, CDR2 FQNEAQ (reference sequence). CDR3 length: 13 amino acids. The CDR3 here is CASSLALNTEAFF. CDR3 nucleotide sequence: TGTGCCAGCAGCTTAGCGTTGAACACTGAAGCTTTCTTT.

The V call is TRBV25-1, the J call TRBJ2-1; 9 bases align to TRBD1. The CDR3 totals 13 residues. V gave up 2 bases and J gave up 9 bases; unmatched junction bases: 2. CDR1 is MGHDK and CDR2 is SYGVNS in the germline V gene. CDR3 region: CASSEVTGGEQFF. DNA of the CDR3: TGTGCCAGCAGTGAAGTGACAGGGGGTGAGCAGTTCTTC.

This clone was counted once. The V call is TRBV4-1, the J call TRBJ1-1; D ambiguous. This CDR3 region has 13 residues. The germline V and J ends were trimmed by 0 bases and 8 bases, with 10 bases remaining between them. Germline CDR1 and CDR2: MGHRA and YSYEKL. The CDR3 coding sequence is TGCGCCAGCAGCCAAGATTGGGTCGCGGAAGCTTTCTTT. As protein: CASSQDWVAEAFF.

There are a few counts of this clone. DNA of the CDR3: TGCGCCAGCAGCCAAGGAGACGGATATCAGCCCCAGCATTTT. Amino acid sequence: CASSQGDGYQPQHF. This chain connects TRBV4-1 to TRBJ1-5; no definite D call. V was pared by 1 base and J by 5 bases, with 9 bases between. The CDR3 extends over 14 amino acids. Per the germline V gene, CDR1 is MGHRA and CDR2 is YSYEKL.

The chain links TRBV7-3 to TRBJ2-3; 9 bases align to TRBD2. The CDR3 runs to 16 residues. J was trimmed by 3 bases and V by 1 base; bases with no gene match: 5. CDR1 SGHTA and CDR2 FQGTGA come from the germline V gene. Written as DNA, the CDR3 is TGTGCCAGCAGCTTAATTAGCGGGGGACCGACAGATACGCAGTATTTT. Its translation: CASSLISGGPTDTQYF.

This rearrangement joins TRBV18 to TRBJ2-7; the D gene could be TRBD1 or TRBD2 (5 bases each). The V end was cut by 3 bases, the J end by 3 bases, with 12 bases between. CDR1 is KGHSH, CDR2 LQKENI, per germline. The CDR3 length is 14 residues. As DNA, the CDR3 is TGTGCCAGCTCACCTCAGACAGACTACTACGAGCAGTACTTC. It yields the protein CASSPQTDYYEQYF.

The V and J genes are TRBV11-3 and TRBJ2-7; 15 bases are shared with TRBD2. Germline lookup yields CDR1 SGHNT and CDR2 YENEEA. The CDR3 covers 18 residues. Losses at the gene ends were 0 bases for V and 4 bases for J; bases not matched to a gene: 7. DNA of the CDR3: TGTGCCAGCAGCTTAGAAAGGACTAGCGGGGGGGAACTATACGAGCAGTACGTC. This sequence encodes CASSLERTSGGELYEQYV.

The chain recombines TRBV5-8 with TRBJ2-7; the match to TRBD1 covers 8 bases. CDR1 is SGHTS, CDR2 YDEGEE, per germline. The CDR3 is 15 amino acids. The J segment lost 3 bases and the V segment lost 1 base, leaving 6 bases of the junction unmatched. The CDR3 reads CASSLRLDRDYEQYF. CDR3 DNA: TGTGCCAGCAGCTTGAGACTGGACAGGGACTACGAGCAGTACTTC.

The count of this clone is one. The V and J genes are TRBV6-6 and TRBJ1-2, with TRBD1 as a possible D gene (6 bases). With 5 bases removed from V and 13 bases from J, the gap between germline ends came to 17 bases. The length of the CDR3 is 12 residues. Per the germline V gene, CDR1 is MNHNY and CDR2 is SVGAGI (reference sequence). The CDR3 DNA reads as TGTGCCAGCAGTCCGGGGCCGGGACATTTCACCTTC. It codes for CASSPGPGHFTF.

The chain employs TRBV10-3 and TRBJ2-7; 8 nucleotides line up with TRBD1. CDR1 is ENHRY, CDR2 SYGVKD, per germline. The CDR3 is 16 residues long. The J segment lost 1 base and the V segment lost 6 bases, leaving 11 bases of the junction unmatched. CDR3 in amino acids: CAIRKMDRALSYEQYV. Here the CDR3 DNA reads TGTGCCATCAGAAAAATGGACAGGGCGCTATCCTACGAGCAGTACGTC.

CDR3 coding DNA: TGTGCCAGCAGCGCTGTGACAGGCCATCACGCGGGAAACACCATATATTTT. Amino acids: CASSAVTGHHAGNTIYF. The chain joins TRBV2 to TRBJ1-3; D may be TRBD1 (6 bases). In germline, CDR1 is SNHLY, CDR2 FYNNEI. CDR3 length equals 17 residues. V lost 6 bases and J 4 bases, leaving 22 bases between the germline ends.